One and the same sample provided the 30 T cell receptor beta chains below, sequenced in a study of OX40 agonist ivuxolimab in advanced cancers. This table comes from immunoSEQ multiplex PCR, and its TCRdb copy is limited to in-frame clones, with some not included. Of some 100,000 clones in the sample, 92% were seen once. The specimen comprised CD4+ or CD8+ T cells sorted from blood, sampled in a trial of the OX40 agonist ivuxolimab. These receptor sequences come from an adult with an advanced solid tumor such as melanoma, head and neck, liver or kidney cancer.

This clone was observed once. The chain is built from TRBV29-1 and TRBJ1-3, with 9 bases that match TRBD1. In germline, CDR1 is SQVTM, CDR2 ANQGSEA. This CDR3 is 14 amino acids long. V was clipped by 5 bases and J by 4 bases; unmatched bases: 6. Here the CDR3 DNA reads TGCAGCGTTACCGGGACAGGGCCCGGAAACACCATATATTTT. As protein: CSVTGTGPGNTIYF.

This chain connects TRBV15 to TRBJ2-5; D call uncertain. Looked up from germline, CDR1 is LNHNV and CDR2 is YYDKDF (reference sequence). V lost 7 bases to trimming and J lost 2 bases, with 8 bases between them. CDR3 length: 12 amino acids. CDR3 protein: CATKSDQETQYF. CDR3 sequence (DNA): TGTGCCACCAAGTCAGATCAAGAGACCCAGTACTTC.

The chain recombines TRBV19 with TRBJ2-1, with D maybe TRBD2 (6 bases). The germline gives CDR1 LNHDA, CDR2 SQIVND (reference sequence). V lost 6 bases and J 6 bases, leaving 9 bases between the germline ends. The CDR3 has 12 residues. The CDR3 sequence is CASSSSGNEQFF. The DNA of the CDR3 is TGTGCCAGTAGCAGTAGCGGCAATGAGCAGTTCTTC. The full variable domain, rest sourced from reference TRBV19 and TRBJ2-1, is DGGITQSPKYLFRKEGQNVTLSCEQNLNHDAMYWYRQDPGQGLRLIYYSQIVNDFQKGDIAEGYSVSREKKESFPLTVTSAQKNPTAFYLCASSSSGNEQFFGPGTRLTVL.

The chain employs TRBV7-8 and TRBJ2-7; D might be TRBD2 (6 bases). This CDR3 region has 14 residues. Germline-derived CDR1 and CDR2 are SGHVS and FQNEAQ. Trimming left V 5 bases short and J 4 bases short, with 15 bases between. The CDR3 DNA reads TGTGCCAGCAGCATGCGAGCGGGCGGTTACGAGCAGTACTTC. This encodes CASSMRAGGYEQYF.

The chain combines TRBV7-2 with TRBJ2-1; D is possibly TRBD2 (5 bases). The CDR3 has 14 residues. Germline V lookup: CDR1 SGHTA, CDR2 FQGNSA. The germline V and J ends were trimmed by 3 bases and 8 bases, with 14 bases remaining between them. The chain's CDR3 is CASSLRKRVDEQFF. For the CDR3, the DNA is TGTGCCAGCAGCTTGCGTAAGAGGGTGGATGAGCAGTTCTTC.

V gene TRBV5-1 combines with J gene TRBJ1-5; 7 nucleotides align to TRBD1. This CDR3 is 15 amino acids long. The ends lost 4 bases at V and 6 bases at J; junction bases unmatched: 10. Germline V gives CDR1 SGHRS, CDR2 YFSETQ. DNA for the CDR3: TGCGCCAGCAGCCAAAGACAGGGTCAGATTCAGCCCCAGCATTTT. This gives the protein CASSQRQGQIQPQHF.

The rearrangement links TRBV27 to TRBJ2-7, with D perhaps TRBD1 (6 bases). This CDR3 has 13 residues. Between the trimmed V and J ends, which lost 9 bases and 0 bases, there was a span of 12 bases. Looked up from germline, CDR1 is MNHEY and CDR2 is SMNVEV (reference sequence). CDR3 amino acids: CASTGTSSYEQYF. The CDR3 DNA reads TGTGCCAGTACCGGGACATCCTCCTACGAGCAGTACTTC.

This chain connects TRBV6-1 to TRBJ1-4; D not certain. The CDR3 has 15 amino acids. With 2 bases removed from V and 13 bases from J, the gap between germline ends came to 20 bases. Germline V gene lookup returns CDR1 MNHNS and CDR2 SASEGT. CDR3 amino acids: CASSESLRGGEGLFF. The CDR3 nucleotides read TGTGCCAGCAGTGAATCTCTTCGAGGCGGCGAGGGACTGTTTTTT.

The chain links TRBV27 to TRBJ1-5; 7 positions agree with TRBD1. CDR1 is MNHEY, CDR2 SMNVEV, per germline (reference sequence). Trimming removed 4 bases from V and 2 bases from J; junction bases left unmatched: 8. The CDR3 totals 16 residues. The CDR3 is CASSWGGGGGNQPQHF. The CDR3, as DNA: TGTGCCAGCAGTTGGGGGGGAGGGGGCGGCAATCAGCCCCAGCATTTT.

This chain uses TRBV29-1 with TRBJ1-2; TRBD1 is a possible D gene (5 bases). Germline CDR1 reads SQVTM; CDR2 reads ANQGSEA. The V end was cut by 6 bases, the J end by 4 bases, with 15 bases between. The CDR3 loop spans 13 amino acids. The CDR3 here is CSVPGTDSYGYTF. DNA for the CDR3: TGCAGCGTACCCGGGACCGACTCCTATGGCTACACCTTC.

This chain uses TRBV19 with TRBJ2-5, with 14 bases aligning to TRBD2. The CDR3 consists of 14 residues. V was clipped by 7 bases and J by 5 bases; unmatched bases: 3. Germline V gives CDR1 LNHDA, CDR2 SQIVND (reference sequence). The CDR3 loop reads CASTGLAGVETQYF. CDR3 DNA: TGTGCCAGTACGGGACTAGCGGGAGTTGAGACCCAGTACTTC.

This clone was recorded once. V and J are TRBV6-1 and TRBJ2-2, with 7 bases matching TRBD1. Germline assignment: CDR1 MNHNS and CDR2 SASEGT. With 1 base clipped from V and 0 bases from J, the junction kept 2 bases outside the gene matches. This CDR3 region has 16 residues. CDR3 loop: CASSEVGTANTGELFF. The CDR3 region has the DNA TGTGCCAGCAGTGAAGTCGGGACAGCGAACACCGGGGAGCTGTTTTTT.

The J gene is TRBJ2-5, the V gene TRBV30, with a possible D match to TRBD1 (6 bases). V was clipped by 0 bases and J by 5 bases, with 10 bases between them. Germline lookup yields CDR1 GTSNPN and CDR2 SVGIG (reference sequence). This CDR3 has 13 amino acids. Here the CDR3 DNA reads TGTGCCTGGAGTGTTGGGGGCTGGGAGACCCAGTACTTC. As protein: CAWSVGGWETQYF.

The V and J genes are TRBV5-1 and TRBJ1-2; TRBD1 is a possible D gene (5 bases). Per the germline V gene, CDR1 is SGHRS and CDR2 is YFSETQ. This CDR3 spans 13 amino acids. V was shortened by 3 bases and J by 6 bases, with 12 bases between the two germline ends. The CDR3 sequence is CASSSLGTDGYTF. As DNA, the CDR3 is TGCGCCAGCAGCTCCCTCGGGACGGATGGCTACACCTTC.

The rearrangement uses TRBV6-1 and TRBJ1-5; TRBD1 might be the D (5 bases). There are 19 residues in the CDR3. In germline, CDR1 is MNHNS, CDR2 SASEGT. V dropped 4 bases and J dropped 2 bases, with 24 bases sitting between them. The CDR3 region is CASSGTGPGMRVRNQPQHF. The CDR3 coding sequence is TGTGCCAGCAGTGGGACCGGACCAGGGATGAGGGTTCGCAATCAGCCCCAGCATTTT.

The V gene is TRBV27, the J gene TRBJ2-7; D tentatively fits TRBD1 or TRBD2 (5 bases each). The V gene's germline CDR1 is MNHEY and CDR2 SMNVEV (reference sequence). The V end was cut by 2 bases, the J end by 3 bases, with 8 bases between. CDR3 size: 13 residues. The CDR3 DNA sequence: TGTGCCAGCAGTTTAGGGACGGGCTACGAGCAGTACTTC. Translated: CASSLGTGYEQYF.

V is TRBV4-3 and J is TRBJ1-2; 9 positions match TRBD1. Germline V gene lookup returns CDR1 LGHNA and CDR2 YSLEER. The CDR3 consists of 17 residues. Trimming cost V 3 bases and J 8 bases; bases outside gene matches: 16. The CDR3 DNA sequence: TGCGCCAGCAGCCAGGGACTCCGGGACAGGGTCGTAGACGGCTACACCTTC. Protein product: CASSQGLRDRVVDGYTF.

The V call is TRBV6-1, the J call TRBJ2-5; 9 positions agree with TRBD1. CDR1 is MNHNS, CDR2 SASEGT, per germline. V was pared by 2 bases and J by 4 bases, with 2 bases of the junction left unmatched. The CDR3 contains 14 residues. CDR3 sequence (DNA): TGTGCCAGCAGTGAAACAGGGGGCGGAGAGACCCAGTACTTC. This gives the protein CASSETGGGETQYF.

This chain joins TRBV2 and TRBJ2-3; 9 nucleotides align to TRBD2. V lost 9 bases to trimming and J lost 4 bases; unmatched junction nucleotides: 14. The CDR3 totals 16 residues. The germline CDR1 and CDR2 sequences are SNHLY and FYNNEI. CDR3 amino acids: CASLIEAGGPSDTQYF. The CDR3 coding sequence is TGTGCCAGTCTAATCGAGGCGGGAGGGCCCTCAGATACGCAGTATTTT.

The genes are TRBV14 and TRBJ1-1; D may be TRBD1 (5 bases). V gave up 5 bases and J gave up 4 bases, with 14 bases separating them. The CDR3 contains 14 residues. Germline V gene lookup returns CDR1 SGHDN and CDR2 FVKESK. This CDR3 reads CASSLDNLGTEAFF. The CDR3 DNA reads TGTGCCAGCAGCTTGGACAATTTGGGCACTGAAGCTTTCTTT.

This chain joins TRBV5-5 and TRBJ2-7; no clear D gene. Germline CDR1 is SGHKS and CDR2 is YYEKEE (reference sequence). The CDR3 extends over 13 amino acids. V was trimmed by 1 base and J by 5 bases, leaving 10 bases between them. The CDR3 region is CASSLLGINEQYF. The CDR3 nucleotides read TGTGCCAGCAGCTTGTTAGGGATAAACGAGCAGTACTTC.

The rearrangement links TRBV6-6 to TRBJ2-7, with D unresolved. The CDR3 length is 15 residues. CDR1 and CDR2 from the germline V gene are MNHNY and SVGAGI (reference sequence). V lost 0 bases, J lost 5 bases, and 14 bases lay in between. CDR3 loop: CASSYSAVVLDEQYF. The CDR3 DNA reads TGTGCCAGCAGTTACTCCGCCGTAGTATTAGACGAGCAGTACTTC.

The V call is TRBV10-3, the J call TRBJ2-7; D is uncertain. The length of the CDR3 is 13 residues. V lost 3 bases, J lost 3 bases, and 9 bases lay in between. The germline CDR1 and CDR2 sequences are ENHRY and SYGVKD. In DNA form, the CDR3 reads TGTGCCATCAGTGACGCGGTACACTACGAGCAGTACTTC. This encodes CAISDAVHYEQYF.

The chain combines TRBV15 with TRBJ1-5; the D is unclear. Deletions cut 3 bases from V and 6 bases from J, with 12 bases between. The CDR3 sequence is 14 residues long. Germline values: CDR1 LNHNV, CDR2 YYDKDF (reference sequence). CDR3 loop: CATSRTSVSQPQHF. Here the CDR3 DNA reads TGTGCCACCAGCAGGACCTCTGTCTCTCAGCCCCAGCATTTT.

V is TRBV13 and J is TRBJ2-7; unclear D gene. The germline V and J ends were trimmed by 8 bases and 2 bases, with 13 bases remaining between them. This CDR3 region has 13 residues. CDR1 is PRHDT, CDR2 FYEKMQ, per germline (reference sequence). In nucleotides, the CDR3 is TGTGCCAGCGGTCGAGGCCAAACCTACGAGCAGTACTTC. The encoded protein is CASGRGQTYEQYF. Based on the CDR3 plus reference TRBV13 and TRBJ2-7, the full variable domain is AAGVIQSPRHLIKEKRETATLKCYPIPRHDTVYWYQQGPGQDPQFLISFYEKMQSDKGSIPDRFSAQQFSDYHSELNMSSLELGDSALYFCASGRGQTYEQYFGPGTRLTVT.

This chain joins TRBV19 and TRBJ2-1; D is unclear. Germline V gives CDR1 LNHDA, CDR2 SQIVND (reference sequence). CDR3 size: 12 residues. Trimming cost V 5 bases and J 2 bases, with 4 bases left between them. The CDR3 sequence is CASSATYNEQFF. Written as DNA, the CDR3 is TGTGCCAGTAGTGCCACCTACAATGAGCAGTTCTTC.

The chain has TRBV11-2 and TRBJ2-3; the D call may be TRBD1 or TRBD2 (5 bases each). The CDR3 contains 15 residues. V was clipped by 5 bases and J by 2 bases, with 14 bases between them. Germline CDR1 reads SGHAT; CDR2 reads FQNNGV. CDR3 residues: CASSTRQRATDTQYF. The CDR3 DNA reads TGTGCCAGCAGCACCAGACAGAGGGCCACAGATACGCAGTATTTT.

This clone was found a few times. The chain couples TRBV9 to TRBJ2-1, with 9 bases fitting TRBD2. V gave up 2 bases and J gave up 5 bases; unmatched junction bases: 2. Germline values: CDR1 SGDLS, CDR2 YYNGEE. This CDR3 has 14 amino acids. The CDR3 loop is CASSVSGGDNEQFF. CDR3 nucleotides: TGTGCCAGCAGCGTTAGCGGGGGAGACAATGAGCAGTTCTTC.

This clone was observed a single time. The gene calls are TRBV9 and TRBJ1-1; 9 bases agree with TRBD1. The germline V gene encodes CDR1 SGDLS and CDR2 YYNGEE. CDR3 length: 18 amino acids. V lost 4 bases and J lost 3; bases outside the gene matches: 16. The CDR3 nucleotides are TGTGCCAGCAGCCCGGGGACAGGACAGGGGTTGAGGGACACTGAAGCTTTCTTT. This translates into CASSPGTGQGLRDTEAFF.

The V and J genes are TRBV27 and TRBJ1-5; 9 bases match TRBD1. With V trimmed by 5 bases and J by 1 base, 3 bases remained unmatched. The CDR3 runs 15 residues. The germline gives CDR1 MNHEY, CDR2 SMNVEV (reference sequence). In DNA form, the CDR3 reads TGTGCCAGCAGTCTGGGGACAGGGAGCAATCAGCCCCAGCATTTT. Translated, it gives CASSLGTGSNQPQHF.